Presented here are 24 T cell receptor beta chains from one specimen sequenced in a study of OX40 agonist ivuxolimab in advanced cancers. This table comes from immunoSEQ multiplex PCR, and its TCRdb copy is limited to in-frame clones, with some not included. The sample includes some 59,000 clones, 82% of them seen just once. Sample: CD4+ or CD8+ T cells sorted from blood, taken in a trial of the OX40 agonist ivuxolimab. These receptors were obtained from an adult with an advanced solid tumor such as melanoma, head and neck, liver or kidney cancer.

This chain uses TRBV7-2 with TRBJ1-6; unclear D gene. Germline CDR1 and CDR2: SGHTA and FQGNSA. Trimming cost V 5 bases and J 0 bases, with 14 bases left between them. This CDR3 has 17 residues. The chain's CDR3 is CASSPQYASSYNSPLHF. The DNA of the CDR3 is TGTGCCAGCAGCCCTCAGTACGCAAGCTCCTATAATTCACCCCTCCACTTT.

V is TRBV27 and J is TRBJ2-2; D is perhaps TRBD2 (5 bases). V was shortened by 6 bases and J by 1 base, with 18 bases between the two germline ends. Germline V gene sequence: CDR1 MNHEY, CDR2 SMNVEV (reference sequence). The CDR3 length is 17 residues. The CDR3 DNA is TGTGCCAGCAGCTCTTTACGGAGGACGGTGAACACCGGGGAGCTGTTTTTT. Amino acid sequence: CASSSLRRTVNTGELFF.

V is TRBV18 and J is TRBJ2-3; the D is unclear. This CDR3 is 12 amino acids long. In germline, CDR1 is KGHSH, CDR2 LQKENI. Trimming removed 3 bases at V and 3 bases at J, with 4 bases between. CDR3 nucleotide sequence: TGTGCCAGCTCACCTCGTACAGATACGCAGTATTTT. As protein: CASSPRTDTQYF.

This clone was seen a single time. The chain combines TRBV7-3 with TRBJ2-5; D possibly corresponds to TRBD2 (5 bases). The CDR3 totals 15 residues. V lost 3 bases and J lost 3, with 14 bases in between. Germline CDR1 SGHTA, CDR2 FQGTGA. CDR3: CASSLGTTGKETQYF. The DNA for the CDR3 is TGTGCCAGCAGCTTGGGTACGACGGGAAAAGAGACCCAGTACTTC.

The chain carries TRBV4-3 and TRBJ1-1; no definite D call. The ends were cut back, 1 base at V and 1 base at J, with 10 bases in the middle. Germline V gives CDR1 LGHNA, CDR2 YSLEER. The CDR3 consists of 15 residues. The chain's CDR3 is CASSQGPVRNTEAFF. DNA of the CDR3: TGCGCCAGCAGCCAAGGGCCAGTTAGGAACACTGAAGCTTTCTTT.

This clone was seen a handful of times. This chain links TRBV11-2 with TRBJ2-1; a possible D gene is TRBD2 (6 bases). Trimming took off 0 bases at V and 9 bases at J, with 15 bases between the two ends. This CDR3 spans 15 amino acids. Germline loops: CDR1 SGHAT, CDR2 FQNNGV. The CDR3 region has the DNA TGTGCCAGCAGCTTAGACTCGGGAGAGGAGGGTGAGCAGTTCTTC. Translation gives CASSLDSGEEGEQFF. The full variable domain, completed using reference TRBV11-2 and TRBJ2-1, is EAGVAQSPRYKIIEKRQSVAFWCNPISGHATLYWYQQILGQGPKLLIQFQNNGVVDDSQLPKDRFSAERLKGVDSTLKIQPAKLEDSAVYLCASSLDSGEEGEQFFGPGTRLTVL.

This clone was seen more than once but under ten times. The chain recombines TRBV2 with TRBJ1-6; 8 positions match TRBD1. Germline assignment: CDR1 SNHLY and CDR2 FYNNEI. J was trimmed by 6 bases and V by 6 bases; bases with no gene match: 4. The CDR3 length is 14 residues. The DNA for the CDR3 is TGTGCCAGCAGAGGGACAGGCTTTAATTCACCCCTCCACTTT. Encoded protein: CASRGTGFNSPLHF.

The chain combines TRBV6-5 with TRBJ2-5, with D possibly being TRBD1 (6 bases). Germline V gene sequence: CDR1 MNHEY, CDR2 SVGAGI. Trimming pared 7 bases from V and 4 bases from J, leaving 13 bases between. The CDR3 spans 13 residues. Written as DNA, the CDR3 is TGTGCCAGCACCAGGGGTTCCCGAGAGACCCAGTACTTC. The encoded protein is CASTRGSRETQYF.

This rearrangement joins TRBV7-9 to TRBJ2-7; 9 bases are shared with TRBD2. There are 15 residues in the CDR3. The J segment lost 6 bases and the V segment lost 4 bases, leaving 10 bases of the junction unmatched. CDR1 and CDR2 (germline): SEHNR, FQNEAQ (reference sequence). The CDR3 reads CASSWAGGRSGEQYF. CDR3 coding DNA: TGTGCCAGCAGCTGGGCGGGAGGGCGTTCGGGCGAGCAGTACTTC. The variable domain in full, completed from reference TRBV7-9 and TRBJ2-7, reads DTGVSQNPRHKITKRGQNVTFRCDPISEHNRLYWYRQTLGQGPEFLTYFQNEAQLEKSRLLSDRFSAERPKGSFSTLEIQRTEQGDSAMYLCASSWAGGRSGEQYFGPGTRLTVT.

V usage is TRBV19 and J usage is TRBJ2-3, with TRBD1 as a possible D gene (6 bases). Germline V gene lookup returns CDR1 LNHDA and CDR2 SQIVND (reference sequence). V was clipped by 5 bases and J by 8 bases, with 14 bases between them. The length of the CDR3 is 13 residues. CDR3 region: CASSAVRGGTQYF. CDR3 coding DNA: TGTGCCAGTAGTGCCGTCAGGGGTGGTACGCAGTATTTT.

The chain uses TRBV6-5 and TRBJ2-2, with D uncertain. With 2 bases removed from V and 1 base from J, the gap between germline ends came to 5 bases. The CDR3 spans 14 residues. The germline CDR1 and CDR2 sequences are MNHEY and SVGAGI. The CDR3 DNA follows: TGTGCCAGCAGTTACAGACAGAACACCGGGGAGCTGTTTTTT. Amino acids: CASSYRQNTGELFF.

The V and J genes are TRBV28 and TRBJ2-5; 11 nucleotides match TRBD2. From germline, CDR1 is MDHEN and CDR2 SYDVKM. The junction had 10 bases not matched to a gene; V was cut back by 8 bases and J by 5 bases. The length of the CDR3 is 15 residues. The CDR3 sequence is CASSKQLAGVETQYF. Here the CDR3 DNA reads TGTGCCAGCTCCAAACAACTAGCGGGAGTGGAGACCCAGTACTTC.

This chain joins TRBV13 and TRBJ1-6; D is unclear. The germline V gene has CDR1 PRHDT and CDR2 FYEKMQ (reference sequence). This CDR3 region has 12 residues. Trimming stripped 4 bases from V and 7 bases from J, with 5 bases between. This CDR3 is CASSYPNSPLHF. The CDR3 DNA sequence: TGTGCCAGCAGCTACCCCAATTCACCCCTCCACTTT.

The CDR3 loop reads CASSTHPELGEIYNEQFF. DNA of the CDR3: TGTGCCAGCAGCACCCACCCGGAATTAGGGGAAATCTACAATGAGCAGTTCTTC. This chain joins TRBV5-5 and TRBJ2-1; D is possibly TRBD1 (5 bases). The CDR3 runs to 18 residues. Trimming cost V 4 bases and J 3 bases, with 23 bases left between them. Germline CDR1 SGHKS, CDR2 YYEKEE (reference sequence).

The rearrangement joins TRBV15 to TRBJ2-1; possibly TRBD2 for D (5 bases). This CDR3 has 12 amino acids. Germline V CDR1 and CDR2: LNHNV, YYDKDF (reference sequence). Trimming stripped 8 bases from V and 5 bases from J, with 10 bases between. The CDR3 loop is CATRLRDNEQFF. The DNA for the CDR3 is TGTGCCACCCGCTTGCGGGACAATGAGCAGTTCTTC.

V is TRBV28 and J is TRBJ1-2; D is undetermined. Germline lookup yields CDR1 MDHEN and CDR2 SYDVKM. The CDR3 is made up of 13 amino acids. Trimming cost V 8 bases and J 4 bases, with 14 bases left between them. Written as DNA, the CDR3 is TGTGCCAGCCTGGAGGCAGTTTCCTATGGCTACACCTTC. Protein product: CASLEAVSYGYTF.

By share of the sample, this clone is medium-sized. The same CDR3 also results from other DNA sequences found in this sample. This chain uses TRBV7-9 with TRBJ1-4; TRBD1 agrees at 9 bases. Per germline, CDR1 SEHNR and CDR2 FQNEAQ (reference sequence). V lost 5 bases and J lost 0; bases outside the gene matches: 4. The CDR3 has 16 residues. The CDR3 nucleotides read TGTGCCAGCAGCCCCGGACAGGGGCCAACTAATGAAAAACTGTTTTTT. As protein: CASSPGQGPTNEKLFF.

This chain joins TRBV19 and TRBJ1-5; the D is unclear. CDR1 and CDR2 (germline): LNHDA, SQIVND (reference sequence). This CDR3 has 14 amino acids. V was cut by 3 bases and J by 3 bases, with 9 bases left in between. The DNA of the CDR3 is TGTGCCAGTAGTATGCCCGGGTACAATCAGCCCCAGCATTTT. It is translated as CASSMPGYNQPQHF.

This rearrangement joins TRBV7-2 to TRBJ2-1; D may be TRBD2 (6 bases). The CDR3 is 14 amino acids. V lost 10 bases, J lost 4 bases, and 17 bases lay in between. Germline CDR1 is SGHTA and CDR2 is FQGNSA. CDR3 nucleotide sequence: TGTGCCACCACCCTTGGTAGCGGTTACAATGAGCAGTTCTTC. Translation: CATTLGSGYNEQFF. Supplemented by reference TRBV7-2 and TRBJ2-1, the full variable domain reads GAGVSQSPSNKVTEKGKDVELRCDPISGHTALYWYRQSLGQGLEFLIYFQGNSAPDKSGLPSDRFSAERTGGSVSTLTIQRTQQEDSAVYLCATTLGSGYNEQFFGPGTRLTVL.

The rearrangement links TRBV7-9 to TRBJ2-4; unclear D gene. Looked up from germline, CDR1 is SEHNR and CDR2 is FQNEAQ (reference sequence). The CDR3 totals 15 residues. Trimming removed 3 bases from V and 3 bases from J, with 12 bases in between. This CDR3 reads CASSLWGDGKNIQYF. The CDR3 bases are TGTGCCAGCAGCTTGTGGGGTGACGGCAAAAACATTCAGTACTTC. Filled out from reference TRBV7-9 and TRBJ2-4, the complete variable domain reads DTGVSQNPRHKITKRGQNVTFRCDPISEHNRLYWYRQTLGQGPEFLTYFQNEAQLEKSRLLSDRFSAERPKGSFSTLEIQRTEQGDSAMYLCASSLWGDGKNIQYFGAGTRLSVL.

The J gene is TRBJ2-1, the V gene TRBV6-5; TRBD1 might be the D (5 bases). The CDR3 length is 16 residues. Per germline, CDR1 MNHEY and CDR2 SVGAGI. V was pared by 4 bases and J by 7 bases, with 20 bases between. Here the CDR3 DNA reads TGTGCCAGCAGTTCAGGGCAGCTCCCCCGGCCTAATGAGCAGTTCTTC. The encoded protein is CASSSGQLPRPNEQFF.

The chain carries TRBV5-5 and TRBJ1-1; D is unresolved. This CDR3 is built from 15 residues. Trimming took off 6 bases at V and 4 bases at J, with 19 bases between the two ends. Germline V CDR1 and CDR2: SGHKS, YYEKEE (reference sequence). The CDR3 is CASIHVRGLGTEAFF. The CDR3, as DNA: TGTGCCAGCATCCACGTTAGAGGGCTGGGCACTGAAGCTTTCTTT.

Remarks on this clone: One end of the junction does not line up with germline, which may come from a read error. The chain recombines TRBV18 with TRBJ2-2; 7 bases line up with TRBD1. The CDR3 spans 14 residues. Germline values: CDR1 KGHSH, CDR2 LQKENI. The CDR3 sequence: CASSEGQLTGELLF. The DNA of the CDR3 is TGTGCCAGCTCAGAGGGACAGCTTACCGGGGAGCTGCTTTTT.

This clone was seen just once. V and J are TRBV18 and TRBJ2-3; 9 bases are a match to TRBD2. V was clipped by 3 bases and J by 4 bases; unmatched bases: 8. From germline, CDR1 is KGHSH and CDR2 LQKENI. The CDR3 has 16 residues. Here the CDR3 reads CASSPDSGGTADTQYF. The CDR3 DNA is TGTGCCAGCTCACCGGATAGCGGGGGTACGGCAGATACGCAGTATTTT.